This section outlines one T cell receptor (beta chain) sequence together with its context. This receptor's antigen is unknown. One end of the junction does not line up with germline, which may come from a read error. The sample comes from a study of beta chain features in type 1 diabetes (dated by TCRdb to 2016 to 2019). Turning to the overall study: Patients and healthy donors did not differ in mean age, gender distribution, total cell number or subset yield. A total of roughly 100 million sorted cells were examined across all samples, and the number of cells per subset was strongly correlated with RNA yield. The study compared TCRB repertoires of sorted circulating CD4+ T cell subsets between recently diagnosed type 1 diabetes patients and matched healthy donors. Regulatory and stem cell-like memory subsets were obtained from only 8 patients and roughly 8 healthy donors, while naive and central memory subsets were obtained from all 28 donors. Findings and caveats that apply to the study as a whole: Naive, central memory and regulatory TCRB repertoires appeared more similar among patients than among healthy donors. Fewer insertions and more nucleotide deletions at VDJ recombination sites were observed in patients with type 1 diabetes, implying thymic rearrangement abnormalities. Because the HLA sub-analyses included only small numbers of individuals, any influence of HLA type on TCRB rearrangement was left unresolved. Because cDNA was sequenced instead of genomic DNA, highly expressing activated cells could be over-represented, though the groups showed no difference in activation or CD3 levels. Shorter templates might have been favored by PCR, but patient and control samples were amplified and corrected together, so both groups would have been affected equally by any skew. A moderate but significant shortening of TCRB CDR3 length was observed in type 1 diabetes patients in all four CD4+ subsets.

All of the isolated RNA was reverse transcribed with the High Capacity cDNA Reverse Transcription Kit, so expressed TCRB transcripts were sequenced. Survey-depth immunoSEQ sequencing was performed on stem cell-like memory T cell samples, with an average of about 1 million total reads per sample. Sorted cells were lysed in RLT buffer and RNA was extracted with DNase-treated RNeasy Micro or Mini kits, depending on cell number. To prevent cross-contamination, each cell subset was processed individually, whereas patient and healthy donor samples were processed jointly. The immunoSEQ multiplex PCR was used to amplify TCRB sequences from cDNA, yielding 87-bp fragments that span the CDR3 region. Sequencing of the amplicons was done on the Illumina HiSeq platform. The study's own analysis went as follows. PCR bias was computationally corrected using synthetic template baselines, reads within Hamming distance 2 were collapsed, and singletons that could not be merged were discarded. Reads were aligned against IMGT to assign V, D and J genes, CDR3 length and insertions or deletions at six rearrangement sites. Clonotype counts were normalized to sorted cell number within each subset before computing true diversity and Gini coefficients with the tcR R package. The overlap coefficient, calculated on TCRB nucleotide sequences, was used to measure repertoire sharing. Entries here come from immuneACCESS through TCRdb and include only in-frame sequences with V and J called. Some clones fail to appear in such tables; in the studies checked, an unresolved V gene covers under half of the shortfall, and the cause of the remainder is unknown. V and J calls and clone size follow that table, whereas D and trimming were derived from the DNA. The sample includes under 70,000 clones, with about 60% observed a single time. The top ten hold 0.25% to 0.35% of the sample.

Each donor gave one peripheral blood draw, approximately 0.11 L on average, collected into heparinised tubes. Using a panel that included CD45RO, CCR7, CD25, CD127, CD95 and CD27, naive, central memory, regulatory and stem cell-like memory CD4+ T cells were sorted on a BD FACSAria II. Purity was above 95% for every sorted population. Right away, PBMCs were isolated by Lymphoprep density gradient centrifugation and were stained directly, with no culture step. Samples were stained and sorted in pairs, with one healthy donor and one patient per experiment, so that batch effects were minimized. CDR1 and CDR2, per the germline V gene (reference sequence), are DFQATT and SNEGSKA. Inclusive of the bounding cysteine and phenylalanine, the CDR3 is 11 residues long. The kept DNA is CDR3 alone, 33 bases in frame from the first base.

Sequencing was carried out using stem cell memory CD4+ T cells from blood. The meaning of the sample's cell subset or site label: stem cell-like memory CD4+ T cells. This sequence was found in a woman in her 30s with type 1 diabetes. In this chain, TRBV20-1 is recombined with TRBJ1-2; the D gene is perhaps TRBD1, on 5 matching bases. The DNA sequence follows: TGCAGTGCGGTCCGGGACTACGGCTACACCTTC. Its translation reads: CSAVRDYGYTF.